These 5 T cell receptor beta chains were sequenced from one sample in a study of blood T cell repertoires in COVID-19. Only in-frame clones appear in the TCRdb table, and some are missing; sequencing was by immunoSEQ multiplex PCR. The sample includes around 400,000 clones, around 92% of them seen just once. Material: peripheral blood. Receptor source: a man aged 40-49 years with acute or convalescent COVID-19.

The chain carries TRBV12-1 and TRBJ2-3; the D segment call TRBD2 is taken from the table without a DNA check. TRBV12-1 is reported as a pseudogene. This CDR3 region has 15 residues. The CDR3 loop reads CASSTAGRGTDTQYF. CDR3 sequence (DNA): TGTGCCAGCAGCACGGCGGGGCGGGGGACGGATACGCAGTATTTT.

This clone was detected once. V and J are TRBV7-2 and TRBJ2-1, with D maybe TRBD2 (5 bases). Between the trimmed V and J ends, which lost 0 bases and 6 bases, there was a span of 9 bases. The CDR3 contains 14 residues. Germline-derived CDR1 and CDR2 are SGHTA and FQGNSA. The DNA for the CDR3 is TGTGCCAGCAGCTTAGCTCCGGGGATCAATGAGCAGTTCTTC. Translating gives CASSLAPGINEQFF.

V gene TRBV7-9 combines with J gene TRBJ1-2; 9 nucleotides agree with TRBD1. The V gene end was trimmed by 3 bases and the J gene end by 6 bases; junction bases not matched to a gene: 5. Germline V gene lookup returns CDR1 SEHNR and CDR2 FQNEAQ (reference sequence). The CDR3 totals 14 residues. This CDR3 is CASSFTGGRDGYTF. In nucleotides, the CDR3 is TGTGCCAGCAGCTTCACAGGGGGCCGGGATGGCTACACCTTC.

This clone has a count of ten or more. The chain links TRBV18 to TRBJ2-3; D perhaps matches TRBD2 (7 bases). Trimming shortened V by 4 bases and J by 5 bases, and 16 bases separated the two germline ends. This CDR3 comprises 15 residues. Germline CDR1 KGHSH, CDR2 LQKENI. The CDR3 protein is CASSLQGGPRDTQYF. The CDR3 coding sequence is TGTGCCAGCTCACTACAGGGAGGGCCTAGAGATACGCAGTATTTT. The complete variable domain, with remaining parts taken from reference TRBV18 and TRBJ2-3, reads NAGVMQNPRHLVRRRGQEARLRCSPMKGHSHVYWYRQLPEEGLKFMVYLQKENIIDESGMPKERFSAEFPKEGPSILRIQQVVRGDSAAYFCASSLQGGPRDTQYFGPGTRLTVL.

CDR3 in DNA: TGTGCCAGCAGCGCAGTGGGGGGGCAGGGAGCCTATGGCTACACCTTC. This encodes CASSAVGGQGAYGYTF. The V gene is TRBV9, the J gene TRBJ1-2; perhaps TRBD1 as D (6 bases). The germline CDR1 and CDR2 sequences are SGDLS and YYNGEE. Trimming shortened V by 3 bases and J by 4 bases, and 19 bases separated the two germline ends. The CDR3 has 16 amino acids.